This T cell receptor beta chain stems from a study of blood T cell repertoires in COVID-19. TCRdb keeps only in-frame clones here, not all; method: immunoSEQ multiplex PCR. The table lists tens of thousands of clones, 85% to 90% of them singletons. V lost 0 bases to trimming and J lost 7 bases; unmatched junction nucleotides: 12. Germline V gives CDR1 MGHRA, CDR2 YSYEKL. The CDR3 is 17 residues long. Material: peripheral blood. The chain is built from TRBV4-1 and TRBJ2-3, with 8 bases that match TRBD2. The clonotype was recovered from a human donor in a cohort sampled during active COVID-19. CDR3 nucleotide sequence: TGCGCCAGCAGCCAAGATCCTAACGGGGGGGGAGGTAATACGCAGTATTTT. This encodes CASSQDPNGGGGNTQYF.